This T cell receptor (beta chain) was sequenced for a study of blood T cell repertoires in COVID-19. Study overall: Material from acute and convalescent COVID-19 was sourced from the United States, Italy and Spain. In each case, the material was cDNA or gDNA derived from T cells, B-cell-depleted T cells, or PBMCs.

Germline V gene data show CDR1 as SGHTA and CDR2 as FQGTGA. This CDR3 is 14 amino acids long. V lost 1 base and J 6 bases, leaving 9 bases between the germline ends. In the authors' methods: Estimated nucleated cell counts came from reference gene primer amplification. Profiled with immunoSEQ multiplex PCR; TCRdb holds only in-frame clones, not every one. V, J and clone size are taken as reported in that table, and D and trimming were inferred from the DNA itself. The table lists some 89,000 clones, 81% of them singletons. This TCR was recovered from a man in his sixties with acute or convalescent COVID-19. The rearrangement links TRBV7-3 to TRBJ2-2; TRBD2 is a possible D gene (6 bases). Sequenced material: peripheral blood. For the CDR3, the DNA is TGTGCCAGCAGCTTAATGGGACTCGCCGGGGAGCTGTTTTTT. It encodes CASSLMGLAGELFF.